Described below is a single T cell receptor beta chain sequence and its context. Its antigen is unknown. The primer mix had 60 Vbeta and 13 Jbeta primers. Libraries were prepared by immunoSEQ multiplex PCR; TCRdb keeps only in-frame clonotypes and omits some of them. The sample includes 95,000 to 150,000 clones, about 62% seen only once; the top ten take under 9.5%. The entry originates in a study of cytomegalovirus exposure and HLA in healthy donors. Study observations and caveats: Previously analyzed data showed that most TCR beta V segments were productive at a frequency of about 87% or about 30%. Some 16,000 TCR beta sequences were associated with HLA alleles at 0.05 false discovery rate in a later analysis. Sequences of the TCR beta chain were said to predict the HLA-A and HLA-B alleles of most subjects accurately.

At collection, donors were nominally healthy, but unrecorded immune exposures were probable. The V end lost 0 bases, the J end lost 4 bases, and 9 bases lay between the germline ends. This CDR3 comprises 14 residues. The germline CDR1 and CDR2 sequences are KGHSH and LQKENI. The specimen was PBMCs. The sequence came from a woman aged 40-49 years in good health and CMV-seropositive. This chain uses TRBV18 with TRBJ1-2; weak D call: TRBD1 (6 bases). The CDR3 DNA reads as TGTGCCAGCTCACCACCGCAGGGGTTCTATGGCTACACCTTC. This gives the protein CASSPPQGFYGYTF.